These 25 T cell receptor beta chains came from one sample sequenced in a study of blood T cell repertoires in COVID-19. Clones were sequenced by immunoSEQ multiplex PCR, and TCRdb holds only the in-frame ones, with some missing. The top ten clones hold around 4.6% of a sample with a few hundred thousand clones, 80% to 90% of them seen once. Sequencing input: peripheral blood. Receptor source: a woman between 40 and 50 years old who had recovered from COVID-19.

The V and J genes are TRBV5-1 and TRBJ2-3, with 7 bases identical to TRBD1. Germline trimming cut 5 bases from V and 2 bases from J; bases unmatched to any gene: 11. The length of the CDR3 is 16 residues. CDR1 is SGHRS, CDR2 YFSETQ, per germline. CDR3 in DNA: TGCGCCAGCAGAAATCATGGGACAGAGATCACAGATACGCAGTATTTT. This codes for CASRNHGTEITDTQYF.

J is TRBJ2-3 and V is TRBV7-2; D is possibly TRBD2 (7 bases). Germline V gives CDR1 SGHTA, CDR2 FQGNSA. This CDR3 spans 14 amino acids. Deletions cut 6 bases from V and 5 bases from J, with 15 bases between. DNA of the CDR3: TGTGCCAGCAGAGGGGGGGCTGGGCAAGATACGCAGTATTTT. Its translation is CASRGGAGQDTQYF.

The rearrangement uses TRBV30 and TRBJ1-2, with 8 nucleotides matching TRBD1. The germline gives CDR1 GTSNPN, CDR2 SVGIG (reference sequence). CDR3 length: 15 residues. Unmatched junction bases numbered 5, after V lost 1 base and J lost 1 base. The CDR3 bases are TGTGCCTGGAGTGCCAGGGGGCGCGGTAACTATGGCTACACCTTC. This encodes CAWSARGRGNYGYTF.

This clone was seen a few times. CDR3 sequence (DNA): TGTGCCAGCAGTTTAGTACTCGGCTATGGCTACACCTTC. It specifies CASSLVLGYGYTF. The chain is built from TRBV12-3 or TRBV12-4 and TRBJ1-2, with D unresolved. The length of the CDR3 is 13 residues. With 1 base removed from V and 4 bases from J, the gap between germline ends came to 7 bases.

This clone was picked up a small number of times. The V gene is TRBV5-1, the J gene TRBJ2-7; no reliable D call. V was trimmed by 3 bases and J by 2 bases, leaving 9 bases between them. The CDR3 has 13 amino acids. CDR1 is SGHRS and CDR2 is YFSETQ in the germline V gene. CDR3 sequence reads: CASSSTETYEQYF. DNA for the CDR3: TGCGCCAGCAGCTCTACAGAAACCTACGAGCAGTACTTC.

This chain joins TRBV2 and TRBJ1-4; the match to TRBD1 covers 8 bases. V lost 6 bases and J lost 0; bases outside the gene matches: 3. The CDR3 spans 15 residues. Germline CDR1 is SNHLY and CDR2 is FYNNEI. The CDR3 coding sequence is TGTGCCAGCAGATCGGGACAGGCAACTAATGAAAAACTGTTTTTT. It encodes CASRSGQATNEKLFF.

The CDR3 here is CASSPRTDVATNEKLFF. For the CDR3, the DNA is TGTGCCAGCTCACCACGGACTGATGTTGCAACTAATGAAAAACTGTTTTTT. The chain has TRBV18 and TRBJ1-4; D remains unclear. V lost 1 base and J 0 bases, leaving 12 bases between the germline ends. The CDR3 loop spans 17 amino acids. The V gene's germline CDR1 is KGHSH and CDR2 LQKENI.

The chain employs TRBV18 and TRBJ2-2; the D gene is possibly TRBD2 (7 bases). Germline CDR1 is KGHSH and CDR2 is LQKENI. CDR3 size: 15 residues. V lost 0 bases, J lost 7 bases, and 12 bases lay in between. The CDR3 reads CASSPPRGGDGELFF. The CDR3 region has the DNA TGTGCCAGCTCACCACCGAGGGGGGGCGACGGGGAGCTGTTTTTT.

This clone has more than one count but fewer than ten. The J gene is TRBJ1-5, the V gene TRBV7-2, with 9 bases fitting TRBD1. V was clipped by 5 bases and J by 4 bases; unmatched bases: 9. Germline assignment: CDR1 SGHTA and CDR2 FQGNSA. The CDR3 spans 16 residues. The CDR3 DNA sequence: TGTGCCAGCAGCAAAAGGCCCGGGACAGGGAATCAGCCCCAGCATTTT. Its translation is CASSKRPGTGNQPQHF.

The chain uses TRBV5-4 and TRBJ2-2; maybe TRBD2 (5 bases). CDR1 and CDR2 (germline): SGHNT, YYREEE (reference sequence). Trimming shortened V by 2 bases and J by 0 bases, and 11 bases separated the two germline ends. The CDR3 consists of 16 residues. The CDR3 nucleotides read TGTGCCAGCAGCTTTAGCGCTACTTCGAACACCGGGGAGCTGTTTTTT. Encoded protein: CASSFSATSNTGELFF.

CDR3 protein: CASGHLDSLYSPLHF. DNA for the CDR3: TGTGCCAGCGGACACCTGGACAGCCTCTATTCACCCCTCCACTTT. This chain connects TRBV27 to TRBJ1-6; D is possibly TRBD1 (6 bases). This CDR3 spans 15 amino acids. In germline, CDR1 is MNHEY, CDR2 SMNVEV (reference sequence). Trimming removed 8 bases from V and 8 bases from J, with 19 bases in between.

This clone was observed a few times. The V gene is TRBV5-1, the J gene TRBJ2-2; D ambiguous. Germline loops: CDR1 SGHRS, CDR2 YFSETQ. Trimming took 3 bases from V and 0 from J, leaving 12 bases between them. The CDR3 runs 16 residues. The CDR3 DNA reads TGCGCCAGCAGCTCGGCAGAGCTAGCGAACACCGGGGAGCTGTTTTTT. Amino acid sequence: CASSSAELANTGELFF. Combining the CDR3 with reference TRBV5-1 and TRBJ2-2 gives the whole variable domain KAGVTQTPRYLIKTRGQQVTLSCSPISGHRSVSWYQQTPGQGLQFLFEYFSETQRNKGNFPGRFSGRQFSNSRSEMNVSTLELGDSALYLCASSSAELANTGELFFGEGSRLTVL.

CDR3 sequence: CASSPTGGEGQPQHF. The CDR3, as DNA: TGTGCCAGCAGCCCGACAGGGGGCGAGGGTCAGCCCCAGCATTTT. V is TRBV7-2 and J is TRBJ1-5, with 10 bases matching TRBD1. V lost 5 bases to trimming and J lost 6 bases; unmatched junction nucleotides: 7. This CDR3 contains 15 residues. In germline, CDR1 is SGHTA, CDR2 FQGNSA.

This clone was observed once. V usage is TRBV6-5 and J usage is TRBJ2-1; D ambiguous. CDR3 size: 14 residues. The germline CDR1 and CDR2 sequences are MNHEY and SVGAGI. Deletions cut 5 bases from V and 8 bases from J, with 16 bases between. The CDR3 loop reads CASSPGSRRDEQFF. In nucleotides, the CDR3 is TGTGCCAGCAGTCCCGGGTCCCGCCGCGATGAGCAGTTCTTC.

The rearrangement links TRBV18 to TRBJ2-7; D remains unclear. The germline V gene has CDR1 KGHSH and CDR2 LQKENI. Trimming took off 2 bases at V and 3 bases at J, with 11 bases between the two ends. The CDR3 consists of 14 residues. The CDR3 DNA follows: TGTGCCAGCTCACCAAGAACAGATAGCTACGAGCAGTACGTC. Residues: CASSPRTDSYEQYV.

The table lists this clone with a few counts. The CDR3 DNA reads as TGTGCCAGCAGCCACCTTGGGACTAGCGGGAGTTTTGCCACTGAGCAGTTCTTC. Translation: CASSHLGTSGSFATEQFF. V and J are TRBV3-1 (or the pseudogene TRBV3-2) and TRBJ2-1; 14 bases fit TRBD2. V lost 3 bases, J lost 9 bases, and 13 bases stayed unmatched. The V gene's germline CDR1 is LGHDT and CDR2 YNNKEL (reference sequence). The CDR3 has 18 amino acids.

This clone has a single count. The identical CDR3 is also encoded by other nucleotide sequences in the sample. V usage is TRBV5-1 and J usage is TRBJ2-3; TRBD1 aligns across 7 bases. V shed 8 bases and J 0 bases; nucleotides not matched to a gene: 6. Germline-derived CDR1 and CDR2 are SGHRS and YFSETQ. CDR3 length: 14 amino acids. The CDR3 coding sequence is TGCGCCAGTAGCCCGGGACAGAGCACAGATACGCAGTATTTT. It translates to CASSPGQSTDTQYF.

The chain recombines TRBV15 with TRBJ1-2, with D possibly matching TRBD1 (5 bases). This CDR3 comprises 16 residues. In germline, CDR1 is LNHNV, CDR2 YYDKDF (reference sequence). The V gene lost 1 base and the J gene lost 1 base, with 13 bases spanning the gap. The CDR3 region is CATSRGGTRDNYGYTF. The CDR3 DNA sequence: TGTGCCACCAGCAGAGGCGGGACGCGAGATAACTATGGCTACACCTTC.

The rearrangement joins TRBV14 to TRBJ1-5; unclear D gene. Deletions cut 1 base from V and 4 bases from J, with 2 bases between. The CDR3 consists of 12 residues. Germline V gene lookup returns CDR1 SGHDN and CDR2 FVKESK. This CDR3 reads CASSQANQPQHF. DNA for the CDR3: TGTGCCAGCAGCCAAGCTAATCAGCCCCAGCATTTT.

The chain links TRBV2 to TRBJ1-2; the D gene is possibly TRBD1 (5 bases). The CDR3 length is 17 residues. The germline CDR1 and CDR2 sequences are SNHLY and FYNNEI. Trimming left V 0 bases short and J 2 bases short, with 16 bases between. Here the CDR3 DNA reads TGTGCCAGCAGTGAAGCGCTTGGGGCAGGCACAAACTATGGCTACACCTTC. Its translation is CASSEALGAGTNYGYTF.

This clone showed up just a few times. CDR3 in DNA: TGTGCCACCAGCAATTGGAGGGGTGCCACTGAAGCTTTCTTT. Encoded protein: CATSNWRGATEAFF. The V call is TRBV15, the J call TRBJ1-1; D possibly corresponds to TRBD1 (5 bases). Trimming cost V 4 bases and J 4 bases, with 13 bases left between them. There are 14 residues in the CDR3. Germline CDR1 is LNHNV and CDR2 is YYDKDF (reference sequence). The variable domain in full, with the rest retrieved from reference TRBV15 and TRBJ1-1, is DAMVIQNPRYQVTQFGKPVTLSCSQTLNHNVMYWYQQKSSQAPKLLFHYYDKDFNNEADTPDNFQSRRPNTSFCFLDIRSPGLGDTAMYLCATSNWRGATEAFFGQGTRLTVV.

The chain links TRBV11-2 to TRBJ1-1; no firm D call. The ends were cut back, 1 base at V and 4 bases at J, with 10 bases in the middle. CDR3 length equals 14 residues. CDR1 is SGHAT, CDR2 FQNNGV, per germline. The CDR3 sequence: CASSLAGSSTEAFF. CDR3 bases: TGTGCCAGCAGCTTAGCGGGGAGTAGCACTGAAGCTTTCTTT.

The V call is TRBV24-1, the J call TRBJ2-3, with a weak D call TRBD2 (5 bases). The germline CDR1 and CDR2 sequences are KGHDR and SFDVKD. This CDR3 is 14 amino acids long. V was cut by 3 bases and J by 2 bases, with 8 bases left in between. The CDR3 reads CATSDGLITDTQYF. CDR3 DNA: TGTGCCACCAGTGATGGACTTATCACAGATACGCAGTATTTT.

This chain links TRBV6-5 with TRBJ2-7, with 8 bases identical to TRBD1. This CDR3 is 15 amino acids long. Germline assignment: CDR1 MNHEY and CDR2 SVGAGI. The trim removed 6 bases at V and 0 bases at J, leaving 7 bases unmatched. The CDR3 sequence is CASSQQGVSSYEQYF. Written as DNA, the CDR3 is TGTGCCAGCAGCCAACAGGGGGTGAGCTCCTACGAGCAGTACTTC.

This clone was counted once. This chain uses TRBV4-3 with TRBJ2-7, with TRBD2 identical over 8 bases. The CDR3 covers 17 residues. Germline V CDR1 and CDR2: LGHNA, YSLEER. Trimming removed 1 base from V and 2 bases from J; junction bases left unmatched: 10. The DNA for the CDR3 is TGCGCCAGCAGCCAAGCGGTAAGCGGGAGCCCCCCCTACGAGCAGTACGTC. Amino acid sequence: CASSQAVSGSPPYEQYV.